One T cell receptor beta chain is described in this entry. Its specificity is not known. Produced via immunoSEQ multiplex PCR; TCRdb's table is partial and in-frame only. In the table there are more than 100,000 clones, roughly nine tenths of which are singletons. The data originate from a study of T cell responses to AZD1222 COVID-19 vaccine. Study observations and caveats: Without day 14 samples, only post-peak T cell repertoires were studied.

Here the sequenced sample was peripheral blood, taken on day 0 of AZD1222 vaccination. This TCR was recovered from an adult in good health.

The CDR3 DNA reads as TGTGCCAGCAGCTTAGGGACAGGGAGGGAATACGAGCAGTACTTC. Translated: CASSLGTGREYEQYF. V gene TRBV7-9 combines with J gene TRBJ2-7, with a weak D call TRBD1 (8 bases). In germline, CDR1 is SEHNR, CDR2 FQNEAQ (reference sequence). There are 15 residues in the CDR3. With 1 base removed from V and 4 bases from J, the gap between germline ends came to 14 bases.